The clone carrying this T cell receptor beta chain was observed at least ten times. Its specificity is not known. In patients aged 18 to 65, hyperthyroidism was newly diagnosed, with duration under 2 months. Criteria for exclusion of patients were uncontrolled infection, other autoimmune disease, pregnancy or lactation. The entry originates in a study of T cells in Graves' hyperthyroidism and ophthalmopathy. Notes on the study in general: Among clonotypes expanded in thyroid above 0.001, most were also found in blood.

V dropped 2 bases and J dropped 2 bases, with 12 bases sitting between them. The germline CDR1 and CDR2 sequences are DFQATT and SNEGSKA (reference sequence). The CDR3 is 14 amino acids. Regions amplified from RNA transcripts were the TCR beta CDR3 regions. In the first-round RT-PCR of the TCR CDR3, the HTBI primer set was used. Each CDR3 protein gets one entry after TCRdb re-called the multiplex PCR reads with MiXCR. The sample contains approximately 600,000 distinct CDR3 sequences, 15% to 20% of which appear only once. Sample: blood. The chain has TRBV20-1 and TRBJ2-5; perhaps TRBD2 as D (5 bases). The sequence derives from a woman in her twenties or thirties with Graves' hyperthyroidism. CDR3 sequence reads: CSARSGITQETQYF. The CDR3 coding sequence is TGCAGTGCTAGATCCGGGATCACACAAGAGACCCAGTACTTC.